What follows are 2 T cell receptor beta chains derived from one specimen sequenced in a study of cytomegalovirus exposure and HLA in healthy donors. A multiplex PCR was run with 60 Vbeta primers and 13 Jbeta primers. Profiling relied on immunoSEQ multiplex PCR, and the TCRdb table lists in-frame clones only, not all of them. The profile shows over 55,000 clones, approximately 63% of them singletons. The sequencing sample was made of PBMCs. The origin of the receptors is a woman between 45 and 65 years old in good health and CMV-seropositive.

The chain links TRBV5-1 to TRBJ1-5; 7 positions match TRBD1. V lost 5 bases and J lost 2; bases outside the gene matches: 7. This CDR3 spans 15 amino acids. Germline V gene data show CDR1 as SGHRS and CDR2 as YFSETQ. The DNA of the CDR3 is TGCGCCAGCAGAAAGGACAGGACCGGCAATCAGCCCCAGCATTTT. Its translation is CASRKDRTGNQPQHF.

This chain connects TRBV6-6 to TRBJ2-1, with 7 nucleotides matching TRBD1. The junction had 4 bases not matched to a gene; V was cut back by 8 bases and J by 0 bases. Germline loops: CDR1 MNHNY, CDR2 SVGAGI (reference sequence). The CDR3 spans 14 residues. The CDR3 nucleotides read TGTGCCAGCCGGGGACAGAGCTCCTACAATGAGCAGTTCTTC. Protein sequence: CASRGQSSYNEQFF.